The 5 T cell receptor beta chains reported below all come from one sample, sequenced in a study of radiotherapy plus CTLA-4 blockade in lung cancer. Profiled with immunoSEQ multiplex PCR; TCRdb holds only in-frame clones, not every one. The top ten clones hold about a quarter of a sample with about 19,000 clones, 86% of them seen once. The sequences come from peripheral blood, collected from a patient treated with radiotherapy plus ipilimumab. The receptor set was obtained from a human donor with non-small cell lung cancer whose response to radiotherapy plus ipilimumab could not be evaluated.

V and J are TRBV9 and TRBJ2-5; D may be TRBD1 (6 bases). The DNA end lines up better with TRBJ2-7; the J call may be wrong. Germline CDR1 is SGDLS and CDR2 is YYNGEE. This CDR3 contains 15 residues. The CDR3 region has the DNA TGTGCCAGCAGCGTAGGAGGGGGAACAACCTACGAGCAGTACTTC. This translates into CASSVGGGTTYEQYF.

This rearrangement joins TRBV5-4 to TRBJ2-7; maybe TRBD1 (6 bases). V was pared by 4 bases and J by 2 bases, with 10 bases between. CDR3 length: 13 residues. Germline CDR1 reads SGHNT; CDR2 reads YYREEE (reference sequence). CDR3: CASSHRDTYEQYF. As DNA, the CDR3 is TGTGCCAGCAGCCACAGGGATACCTACGAGCAGTACTTC.

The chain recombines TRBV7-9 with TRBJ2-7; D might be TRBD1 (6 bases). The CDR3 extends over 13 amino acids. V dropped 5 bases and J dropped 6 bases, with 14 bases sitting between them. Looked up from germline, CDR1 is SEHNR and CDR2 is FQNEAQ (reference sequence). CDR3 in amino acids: CASSPGAGGEQYF. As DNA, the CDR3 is TGTGCCAGCAGCCCAGGGGCTGGCGGCGAGCAGTACTTC.

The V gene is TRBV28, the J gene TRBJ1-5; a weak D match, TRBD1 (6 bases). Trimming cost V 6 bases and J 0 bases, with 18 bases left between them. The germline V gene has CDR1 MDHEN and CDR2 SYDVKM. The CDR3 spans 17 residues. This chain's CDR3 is CASSSNLGQYSNQPQHF. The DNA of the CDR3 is TGTGCCAGCAGCAGCAACCTCGGACAGTATAGCAATCAGCCCCAGCATTTT.

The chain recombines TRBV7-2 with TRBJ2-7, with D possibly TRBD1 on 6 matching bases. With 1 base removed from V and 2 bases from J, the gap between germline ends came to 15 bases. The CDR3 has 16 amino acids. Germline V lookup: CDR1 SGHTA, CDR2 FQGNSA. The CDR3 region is CASSLGIRGFAYEQYF. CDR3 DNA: TGTGCCAGCAGCTTAGGTATCAGGGGATTTGCCTACGAGCAGTACTTC.